Sequencing of this T cell receptor (beta chain) was carried out in a study of OX40 agonist ivuxolimab in advanced cancers. Background on the study: Patients were dosed with the agonistic anti-OX40 (CD134) antibody ivuxolimab. Recorded diagnoses for dose-escalation patients were hepatocellular carcinoma, melanoma, renal cell or head and neck cancer.

Germline-derived CDR1 and CDR2 are SGDLS and YYNGEE. V was cut by 4 bases and J by 4 bases, with 11 bases left in between. The CDR3 loop spans 13 amino acids. On this clone: Its antigen is not identified.

Sequenced by immunoSEQ multiplex PCR; TCRdb stores in-frame clones only, minus some. The sample contains fewer than 100,000 clones, 93% of which appear only once. Broader study findings: Certain nonresponders additionally had low normalized T-cell clonal expansion. At 0.1 to 3.0 mg/kg and by week 6, CD4+ and CD8+ T cells in the blood had expanded clonally.

This TCR derives from an adult with an advanced solid tumor such as melanoma, head and neck, liver or kidney cancer. The V and J genes are TRBV9 and TRBJ1-1; D is ambiguous. This sample comprised CD4+ or CD8+ T cells sorted from blood, obtained in a trial of the OX40 agonist ivuxolimab. As DNA, the CDR3 is TGTGCCAGCAGCCCCAGGACTGGCACTGAAGCTTTCTTT. It specifies CASSPRTGTEAFF.